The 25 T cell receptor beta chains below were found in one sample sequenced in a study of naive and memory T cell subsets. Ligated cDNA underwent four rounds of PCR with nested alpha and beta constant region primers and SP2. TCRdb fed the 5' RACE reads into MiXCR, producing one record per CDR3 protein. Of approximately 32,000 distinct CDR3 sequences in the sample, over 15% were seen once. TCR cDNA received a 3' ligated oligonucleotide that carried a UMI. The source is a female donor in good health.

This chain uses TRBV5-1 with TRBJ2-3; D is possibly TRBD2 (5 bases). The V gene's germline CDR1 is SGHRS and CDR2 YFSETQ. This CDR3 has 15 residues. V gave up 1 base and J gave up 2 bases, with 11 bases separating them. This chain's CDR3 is CASSLLRGYTDTQYF. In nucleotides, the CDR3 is TGCGCCAGCAGCTTGCTACGCGGGTACACAGATACGCAGTATTTT.

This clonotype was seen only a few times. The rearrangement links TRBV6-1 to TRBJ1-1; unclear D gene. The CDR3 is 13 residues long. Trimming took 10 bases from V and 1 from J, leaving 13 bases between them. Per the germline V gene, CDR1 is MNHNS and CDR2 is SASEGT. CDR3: CATTLGGNTEAFF. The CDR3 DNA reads TGTGCCACCACTTTAGGTGGGAACACTGAAGCTTTCTTT.

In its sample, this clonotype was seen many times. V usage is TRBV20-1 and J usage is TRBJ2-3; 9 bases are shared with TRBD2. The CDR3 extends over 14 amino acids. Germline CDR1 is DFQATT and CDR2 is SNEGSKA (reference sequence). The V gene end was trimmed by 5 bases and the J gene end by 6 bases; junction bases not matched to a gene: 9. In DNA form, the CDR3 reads TGCAGTGCTGGATCACCTAGCGGGGAGGATACGCAGTATTTT. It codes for CSAGSPSGEDTQYF.

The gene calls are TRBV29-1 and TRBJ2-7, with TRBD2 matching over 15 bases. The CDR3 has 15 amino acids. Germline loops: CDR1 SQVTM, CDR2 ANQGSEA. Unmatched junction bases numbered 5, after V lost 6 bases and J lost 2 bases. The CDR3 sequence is CSVGLAGGLTYEQYF. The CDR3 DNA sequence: TGCAGCGTGGGACTAGCGGGGGGCCTAACCTACGAGCAGTACTTC.

The CDR3 loop is CASSFNAAINEQFF. CDR3 nucleotides: TGTGCCAGCAGTTTCAATGCAGCCATCAATGAGCAGTTCTTC. The J gene is TRBJ2-1, the V gene TRBV12-3 or TRBV12-4, with D unresolved. Deletions cut 3 bases from V and 6 bases from J, with 12 bases between. The CDR3 is made up of 14 amino acids.

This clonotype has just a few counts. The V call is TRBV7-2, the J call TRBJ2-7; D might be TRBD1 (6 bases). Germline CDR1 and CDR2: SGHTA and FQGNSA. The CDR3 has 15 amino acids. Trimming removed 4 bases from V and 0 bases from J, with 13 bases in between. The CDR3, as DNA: TGTGCCAGCAGCTCACAGGGAGACTACTCCTACGAGCAGTACTTC. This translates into CASSSQGDYSYEQYF.

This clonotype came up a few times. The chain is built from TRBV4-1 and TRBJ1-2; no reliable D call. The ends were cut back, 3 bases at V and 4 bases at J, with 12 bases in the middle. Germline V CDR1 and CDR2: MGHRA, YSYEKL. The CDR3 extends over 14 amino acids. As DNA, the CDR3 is TGCGCCAGCAGCCACTGGGAGGAAGGCTATGGCTACACCTTC. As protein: CASSHWEEGYGYTF.

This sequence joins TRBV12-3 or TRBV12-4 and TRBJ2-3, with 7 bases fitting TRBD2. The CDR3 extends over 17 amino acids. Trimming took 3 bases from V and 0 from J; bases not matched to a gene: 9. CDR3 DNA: TGTGCCAGCAGTTTCCCCGGGACTACCTCCAGCACAGATACGCAGTATTTT. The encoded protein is CASSFPGTTSSTDTQYF.

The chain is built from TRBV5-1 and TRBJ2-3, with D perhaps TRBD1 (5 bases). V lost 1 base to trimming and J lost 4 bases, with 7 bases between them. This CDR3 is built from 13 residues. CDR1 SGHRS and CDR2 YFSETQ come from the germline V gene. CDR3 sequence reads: CASSLWGPDTQYF. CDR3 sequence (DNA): TGCGCCAGCAGCTTGTGGGGCCCAGATACGCAGTATTTT.

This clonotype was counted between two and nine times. The DNA of the CDR3 is TGCAGTGCCCCGGCCGGGTATGGGAGGTCCTCTGGGGCCAACGTCCTGACTTTC. Translation: CSAPAGYGRSSGANVLTF. This chain connects TRBV20-1 to TRBJ2-6; tentatively, D is TRBD2 (6 bases). The CDR3 sequence is 18 residues long. The germline V gene has CDR1 DFQATT and CDR2 SNEGSKA (reference sequence). V gave up 6 bases and J gave up 0 bases, with 21 bases separating them.

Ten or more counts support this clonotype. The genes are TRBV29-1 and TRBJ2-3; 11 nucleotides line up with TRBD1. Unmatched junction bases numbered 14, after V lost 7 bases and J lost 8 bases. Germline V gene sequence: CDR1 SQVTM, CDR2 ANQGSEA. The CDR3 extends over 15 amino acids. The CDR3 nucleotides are TGCAGCGCGGACCAACGGACAGGGGGCAGTGGTACGCAGTATTTT. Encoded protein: CSADQRTGGSGTQYF.

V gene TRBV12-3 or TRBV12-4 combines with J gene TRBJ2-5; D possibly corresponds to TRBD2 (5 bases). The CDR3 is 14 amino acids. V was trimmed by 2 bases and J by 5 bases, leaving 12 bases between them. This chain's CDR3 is CASSLLRGGETQYF. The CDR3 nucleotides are TGTGCCAGCAGTTTACTCCGGGGTGGGGAGACCCAGTACTTC.

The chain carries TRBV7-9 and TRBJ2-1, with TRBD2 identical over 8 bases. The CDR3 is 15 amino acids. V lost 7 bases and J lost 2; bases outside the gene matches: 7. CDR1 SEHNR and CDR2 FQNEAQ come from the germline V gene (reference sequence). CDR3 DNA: TGTGCCAGCACCCTCAAGGGACTAGCCTACAATGAGCAGTTCTTC. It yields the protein CASTLKGLAYNEQFF.

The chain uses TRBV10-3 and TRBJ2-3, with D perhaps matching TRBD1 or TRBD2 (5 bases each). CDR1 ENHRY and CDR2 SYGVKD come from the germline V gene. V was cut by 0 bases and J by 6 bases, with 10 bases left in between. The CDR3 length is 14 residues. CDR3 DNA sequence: TGTGCCATCAGTGAGTCAGAAGAGGGGGATACGCAGTATTTT. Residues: CAISESEEGDTQYF.

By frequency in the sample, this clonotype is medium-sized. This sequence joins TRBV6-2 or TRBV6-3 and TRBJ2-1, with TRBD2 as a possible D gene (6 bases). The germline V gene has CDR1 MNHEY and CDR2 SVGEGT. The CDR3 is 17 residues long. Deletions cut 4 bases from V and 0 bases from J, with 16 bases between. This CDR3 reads CASSSHRGEGSYNEQFF. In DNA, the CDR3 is TGTGCCAGCAGTTCACATCGCGGGGAAGGCTCCTACAATGAGCAGTTCTTC.

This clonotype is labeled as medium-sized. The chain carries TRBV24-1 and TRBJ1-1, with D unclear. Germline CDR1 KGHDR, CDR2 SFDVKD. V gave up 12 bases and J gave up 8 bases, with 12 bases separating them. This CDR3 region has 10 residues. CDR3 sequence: CAPTAEEAFF. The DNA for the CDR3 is TGTGCCCCTACCGCGGAGGAAGCTTTCTTT.

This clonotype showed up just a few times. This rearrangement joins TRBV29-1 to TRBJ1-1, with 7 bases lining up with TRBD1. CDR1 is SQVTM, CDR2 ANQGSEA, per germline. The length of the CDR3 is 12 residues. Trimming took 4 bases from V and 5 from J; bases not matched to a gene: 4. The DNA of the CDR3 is TGCAGCGTTGGCAGGGGGGGGACTGAAGCTTTCTTT. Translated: CSVGRGGTEAFF.

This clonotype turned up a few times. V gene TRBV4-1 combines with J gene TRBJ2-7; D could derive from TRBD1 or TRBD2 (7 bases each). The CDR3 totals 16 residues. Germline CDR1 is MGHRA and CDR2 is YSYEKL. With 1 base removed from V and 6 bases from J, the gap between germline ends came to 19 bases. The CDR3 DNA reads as TGCGCCAGCAGCCAAGGGGGGGGGAGGGGGCACAGCGAGCAGTACTTC. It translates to CASSQGGGRGHSEQYF.

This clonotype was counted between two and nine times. The CDR3 reads CASSVNPLAGGSSYNEQFF. In DNA form, the CDR3 reads TGTGCCAGCAGCGTTAACCCACTAGCGGGGGGGAGCTCCTACAATGAGCAGTTCTTC. This chain uses TRBV9 with TRBJ2-1; 13 positions agree with TRBD2. There are 19 residues in the CDR3. V lost 2 bases and J lost 0; bases outside the gene matches: 8. The germline CDR1 and CDR2 sequences are SGDLS and YYNGEE.

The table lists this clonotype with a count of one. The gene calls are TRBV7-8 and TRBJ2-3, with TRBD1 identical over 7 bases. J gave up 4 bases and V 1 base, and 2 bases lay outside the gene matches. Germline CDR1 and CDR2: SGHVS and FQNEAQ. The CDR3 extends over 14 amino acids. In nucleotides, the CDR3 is TGTGCCAGCAGCTTAGGAGGGGGCCCAGATACGCAGTATTTT. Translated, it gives CASSLGGGPDTQYF.

CDR3 in amino acids: CASSLSEGNEQYF. CDR3 bases: TGTGCCAGCAGCTTATCGGAGGGAAACGAGCAGTACTTC. The chain uses TRBV7-9 and TRBJ2-7, with TRBD2 as a possible D gene (6 bases). Germline V gene lookup returns CDR1 SEHNR and CDR2 FQNEAQ (reference sequence). The CDR3 length is 13 residues. Trimming cost V 2 bases and J 5 bases, with 10 bases left between them.

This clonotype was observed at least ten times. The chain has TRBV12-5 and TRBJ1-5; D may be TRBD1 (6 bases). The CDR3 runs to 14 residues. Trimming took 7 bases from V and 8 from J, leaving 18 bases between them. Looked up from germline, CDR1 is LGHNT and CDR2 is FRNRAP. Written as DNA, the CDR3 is TGTGCTAGTGCCCCGGCGGGGGGCCTAGAGCCCCAGCATTTT. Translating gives CASAPAGGLEPQHF.

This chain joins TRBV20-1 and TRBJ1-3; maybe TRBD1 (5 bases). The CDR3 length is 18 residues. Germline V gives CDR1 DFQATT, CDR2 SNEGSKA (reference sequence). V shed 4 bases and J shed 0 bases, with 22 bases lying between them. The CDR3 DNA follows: TGCAGTGCTATTCCGCTCGGGGCCCTTTTCCACTCTGGAAACACCATATATTTT. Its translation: CSAIPLGALFHSGNTIYF.

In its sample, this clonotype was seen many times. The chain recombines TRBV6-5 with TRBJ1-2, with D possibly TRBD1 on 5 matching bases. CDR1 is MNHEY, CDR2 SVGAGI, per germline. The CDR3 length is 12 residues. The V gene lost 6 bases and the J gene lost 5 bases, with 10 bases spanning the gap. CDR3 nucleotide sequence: TGTGCCAGCAGAGACAGAGGTTATGGCTACACCTTC. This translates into CASRDRGYGYTF.

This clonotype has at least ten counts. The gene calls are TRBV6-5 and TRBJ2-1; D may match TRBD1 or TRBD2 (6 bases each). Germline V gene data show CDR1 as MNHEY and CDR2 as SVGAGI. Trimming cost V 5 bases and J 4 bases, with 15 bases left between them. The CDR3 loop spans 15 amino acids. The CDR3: CASSQGLSGYNEQFF. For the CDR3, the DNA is TGTGCCAGCAGTCAGGGGTTGAGCGGGTACAATGAGCAGTTCTTC.